What follows are 17 T cell receptor beta chains derived from one specimen sequenced in a study of T cell responses to AZD1222 COVID-19 vaccine. The repertoire was sequenced with immunoSEQ multiplex PCR; TCRdb's copy has only in-frame clones and lacks some. The sample shows some 150,000 clones, under 95% of them seen only once. Sequenced here: peripheral blood, sampled on day 0 of MenACWY control vaccination. The receptors here all came from an adult in good health.

This chain joins TRBV7-8 and TRBJ1-4; D unclear. The germline CDR1 and CDR2 sequences are SGHVS and FQNEAQ. CDR3 size: 15 residues. Deletions cut 5 bases from V and 7 bases from J, with 17 bases between. CDR3 coding DNA: TGTGCCAGCAGCACCGGGCCGCCCCTAGGTGAAAAACTGTTTTTT. This gives the protein CASSTGPPLGEKLFF.

The rearrangement uses TRBV7-8 and TRBJ2-7; D remains ambiguous. Trimming left V 2 bases short and J 1 base short, with 6 bases between. CDR1 SGHVS and CDR2 FQNEAQ come from the germline V gene. The CDR3 loop spans 13 amino acids. In DNA, the CDR3 is TGTGCCAGCAGCTTAAGTAGATCCTACGAGCAGTACTTC. It translates to CASSLSRSYEQYF.

This clone occurred once. The chain is built from TRBV10-3 and TRBJ2-5, with 7 bases identical to TRBD1. CDR3 length: 14 residues. V trimming: 8 bases; J trimming: 5 bases; junction bases outside the gene matches: 11. Germline V lookup: CDR1 ENHRY, CDR2 SYGVKD. CDR3 sequence reads: CAIGAGGQRETQYF. CDR3 DNA sequence: TGTGCCATCGGGGCAGGGGGACAGCGGGAGACCCAGTACTTC.

The genes are TRBV5-4 and TRBJ2-7; tentatively, D is TRBD1 (5 bases). Germline CDR1 and CDR2: SGHNT and YYREEE (reference sequence). V dropped 0 bases and J dropped 5 bases, with 9 bases sitting between them. There are 13 residues in the CDR3. The CDR3 loop is CASSLGSTDEQYF. In DNA form, the CDR3 reads TGTGCCAGCAGCTTGGGCTCGACAGACGAGCAGTACTTC.

CDR3 sequence reads: CASSLSRPGRSSYNSPLHF. The CDR3 DNA is TGTGCCAGCAGTTTATCTAGGCCGGGAAGGAGCTCCTATAATTCACCCCTCCACTTT. This sequence joins TRBV27 and TRBJ1-6; unclear D gene. The CDR3 sequence is 19 residues long. Trimming removed 0 bases from V and 0 bases from J, with 15 bases in between. Germline V lookup: CDR1 MNHEY, CDR2 SMNVEV (reference sequence).

This rearrangement joins TRBV7-2 to TRBJ2-5, with a possible D match to TRBD1 (6 bases). The CDR3 runs 16 residues. Germline values: CDR1 SGHTA, CDR2 FQGNSA. V was shortened by 3 bases and J by 1 base, with 15 bases between the two germline ends. As DNA, the CDR3 is TGTGCCAGCAGCTTTGTAATGGGGGCCGCCCAAGAGACCCAGTACTTC. Protein sequence: CASSFVMGAAQETQYF.

Here the CDR3 reads CASSLAPATGRGMGYEQYF. CDR3 bases: TGTGCCAGCAGTTTGGCCCCGGCCACCGGGAGAGGTATGGGCTACGAGCAGTACTTC. The chain combines TRBV27 with TRBJ2-7; a possible D gene is TRBD2 (6 bases). The germline CDR1 and CDR2 sequences are MNHEY and SMNVEV (reference sequence). Trimming removed 3 bases from V and 3 bases from J, with 27 bases in between. The CDR3 loop spans 19 amino acids.

This rearrangement joins TRBV7-9 to TRBJ1-3; TRBD1 matches at 8 bases. There are 15 residues in the CDR3. With 5 bases clipped from V and 4 bases from J, the junction kept 7 bases outside the gene matches. Looked up from germline, CDR1 is SEHNR and CDR2 is FQNEAQ (reference sequence). In nucleotides, the CDR3 is TGTGCCAGCAGCAAAAGGACAGGGTCCGGAAACACCATATATTTT. This gives the protein CASSKRTGSGNTIYF.

The rearrangement uses TRBV28 and TRBJ2-7; 14 bases fit TRBD2. Germline CDR1 reads MDHEN; CDR2 reads SYDVKM. V shed 5 bases, J shed 3 bases, and the junction held 12 bases outside the gene matches. The CDR3 runs to 18 residues. This chain's CDR3 is CASSLIKPGLAGDYEQYF. For the CDR3, the DNA is TGTGCCAGCAGTCTAATAAAACCGGGACTAGCGGGAGACTACGAGCAGTACTTC.

The chain combines TRBV11-2 with TRBJ1-1; unclear D gene. The CDR3 is made up of 11 amino acids. The germline gives CDR1 SGHAT, CDR2 FQNNGV. V lost 7 bases and J lost 0, with 3 bases in between. The CDR3 reads CASTLNTEAFF. The CDR3 bases are TGTGCCAGCACCTTGAACACTGAAGCTTTCTTT.

The V gene is TRBV5-5, the J gene TRBJ1-2; D gene unclear. Trimming stripped 5 bases from V and 2 bases from J, with 16 bases between. This CDR3 region has 15 residues. Germline CDR1 reads SGHKS; CDR2 reads YYEKEE (reference sequence). CDR3 amino acids: CASRRTHTENYGYTF. DNA of the CDR3: TGTGCCAGCAGGCGAACACATACCGAGAACTATGGCTACACCTTC.

The genes are TRBV30 and TRBJ1-1; D is undetermined. The CDR3 is made up of 13 amino acids. V was clipped by 1 base and J by 3 bases, with 9 bases between them. Germline V gene sequence: CDR1 GTSNPN, CDR2 SVGIG (reference sequence). The CDR3 reads CAWSGSAHTEAFF. The CDR3 coding sequence is TGTGCCTGGAGTGGGAGCGCTCACACTGAAGCTTTCTTT. Full variable domain (missing parts from reference TRBV30 and TRBJ1-1): SQTIHQWPATLVQPVGSPLSLECTVEGTSNPNLYWYRQAAGRGLQLLFYSVGIGQISSEVPQNLSASRPQDRQFILSSKKLLLSDSGFYLCAWSGSAHTEAFFGQGTRLTVV.

This clone has just one count. The chain links TRBV5-1 to TRBJ2-5, with 8 nucleotides matching TRBD2. The CDR3 has 14 residues. With 4 bases clipped from V and 5 bases from J, the junction kept 7 bases outside the gene matches. Germline V gene lookup returns CDR1 SGHRS and CDR2 YFSETQ. CDR3 amino acids: CASSAGGPPETQYF. DNA of the CDR3: TGCGCCAGCAGCGCGGGGGGCCCCCCTGAGACCCAGTACTTC.

The chain is built from TRBV7-3 and TRBJ1-2, with 7 bases that match TRBD1. The CDR3 extends over 15 amino acids. In germline, CDR1 is SGHTA, CDR2 FQGTGA. V lost 5 bases to trimming and J lost 8 bases; unmatched junction nucleotides: 14. CDR3 in amino acids: CASSERGTVEEGYTF. As DNA, the CDR3 is TGTGCCAGCAGCGAAAGGGGGACAGTGGAAGAGGGCTACACCTTC.

The chain employs TRBV10-3 and TRBJ1-1; TRBD1 aligns across 10 bases. Germline CDR1 and CDR2: ENHRY and SYGVKD. The CDR3 spans 17 residues. With V trimmed by 6 bases and J by 4 bases, 14 bases remained unmatched. The CDR3 nucleotides are TGTGCCATCAGGCCCGGGACAGGGGCGAGAACTGGCACTGAAGCTTTCTTT. Amino acid sequence: CAIRPGTGARTGTEAFF.

The rearrangement uses TRBV6-6 and TRBJ1-3, with D unresolved. Trimming pared 3 bases from V and 4 bases from J, leaving 16 bases between. Looked up from germline, CDR1 is MNHNY and CDR2 is SVGAGI (reference sequence). The CDR3 has 16 amino acids. CDR3 amino acids: CASSYPLAYEGNTIYF. Written as DNA, the CDR3 is TGTGCCAGCAGTTATCCCTTGGCCTACGAAGGAAACACCATATATTTT.

This chain links TRBV5-1 with TRBJ1-1; the D gene is possibly TRBD1 (6 bases). Per germline, CDR1 SGHRS and CDR2 YFSETQ. The CDR3 is made up of 15 amino acids. V was pared by 0 bases and J by 0 bases, with 9 bases between. In DNA form, the CDR3 reads TGCGCCAGCAGCTTGGAGGGACACCTGAACACTGAAGCTTTCTTT. As protein: CASSLEGHLNTEAFF.